This T cell receptor beta chain was sequenced in a study of blood T cells in healthy people across ages. As for this clonotype: The antigen is unknown.

The CDR3 totals 18 residues. CDR1 KGHSH and CDR2 LQKENI come from the germline V gene. With 6 bases removed from V and 1 base from J, the gap between germline ends came to 22 bases. Study-wide points: Roughly linear age-related decline in beta diversity appeared, significant by age 40.

The sample, 7.5 to 10 milliliters of peripheral blood, was drawn from each donor. Each sample had at least 6 million PBMCs isolated. Through a sample-barcoded 5' primer and a J-beta primer mix, a second PCR was run for roughly 7 to 12 cycles. Carrying 12 random nucleotides, a template-switch adaptor labeled each individual cDNA molecule. TCRdb reprocessed the 5' RACE reads via MiXCR and lists one record per CDR3 protein. Among about 640,000 distinct CDR3 sequences, around 38% were seen once, and the ten largest hold around 30%. This rearrangement joins TRBV18 to TRBJ2-1, with D tentatively TRBD1 or TRBD2 (7 bases each). Material for sequencing was blood. The clonotype comes from an older man in good health. The CDR3 region has the DNA TGTGCCAGCTCTCAATCGACAGGGTGGCGGGAGTCCTACAATGAGCAGTTCTTC. Amino acids: CASSQSTGWRESYNEQFF.